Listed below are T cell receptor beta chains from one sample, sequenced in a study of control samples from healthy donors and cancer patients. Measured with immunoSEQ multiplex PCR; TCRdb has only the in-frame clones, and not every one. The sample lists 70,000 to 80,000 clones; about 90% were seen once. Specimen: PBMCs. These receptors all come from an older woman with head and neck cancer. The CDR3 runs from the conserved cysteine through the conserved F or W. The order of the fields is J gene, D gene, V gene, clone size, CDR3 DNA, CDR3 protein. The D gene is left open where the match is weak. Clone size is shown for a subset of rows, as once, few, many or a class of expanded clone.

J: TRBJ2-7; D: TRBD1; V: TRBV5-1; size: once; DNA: TGCGCCAGCAGCTTTCAGGGGGCTAGCTACGAGCAGTACTTC; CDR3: CASSFQGASYEQYF
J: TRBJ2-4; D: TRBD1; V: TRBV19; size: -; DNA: TGTGCCAGTAGTATCGGCCAGGGGGCTGACATTCAGTACTTC; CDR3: CASSIGQGADIQYF
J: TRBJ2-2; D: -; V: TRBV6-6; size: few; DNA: TGTGCCAGCAGTGGGGCGCGGGGACACACCGGGGAGCTGTTTTTT; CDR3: CASSGARGHTGELFF
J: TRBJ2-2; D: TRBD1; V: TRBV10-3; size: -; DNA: TGTGCCATCAGTGAACAAGGACAGGGCCAGAACACCGGGGAGCTGTTTTTT; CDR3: CAISEQGQGQNTGELFF
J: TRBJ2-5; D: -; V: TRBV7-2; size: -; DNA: TGTGCCAGCAGCTTAGGTGTTAGCGAGGAGGAGACCCAGTACTTC; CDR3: CASSLGVSEEETQYF
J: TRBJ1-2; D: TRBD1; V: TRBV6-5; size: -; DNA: TGTGCCAGCAGTTACTCCGTGACAGGGGGCGCGTATGGCTACACCTTC; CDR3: CASSYSVTGGAYGYTF
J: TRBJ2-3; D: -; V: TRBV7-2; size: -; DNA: TGTGCCAGCAGCTTAGCAGATACGCAGTATTTT; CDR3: CASSLADTQYF
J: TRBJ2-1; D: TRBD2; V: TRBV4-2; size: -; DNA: TGTGCCAGCAGCCAAGATGGCGGGAGGGCCGCCTCGATTGAGCAGTTCTTC; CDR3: CASSQDGGRAASIEQFF
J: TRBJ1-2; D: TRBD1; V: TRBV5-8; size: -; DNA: TGTGCCAGCAGGACCGGGACAGGGAGAAGCGGCCGCTATGGCTACACCTTC; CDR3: CASRTGTGRSGRYGYTF
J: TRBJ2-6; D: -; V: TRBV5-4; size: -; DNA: TGTGCCAGCAGCCCAAGGGTCTCTGGGGCCAACGTCCTAACTTTC; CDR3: CASSPRVSGANVLTF
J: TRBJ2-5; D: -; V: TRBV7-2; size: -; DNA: TGTGCCAGCAGCTTACTGAAAGAGACCCAGTACTTC; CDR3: CASSLLKETQYF
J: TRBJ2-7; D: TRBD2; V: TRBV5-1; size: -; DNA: TGCGCCAGCAGCGCGGGGACTAGCGGAGAGTACGAGCAGTACTTC; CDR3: CASSAGTSGEYEQYF
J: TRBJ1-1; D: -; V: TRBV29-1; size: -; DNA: TGCAGCGTCCCTGAGGGGATTATGAACACTGAAGCTTTCTTT; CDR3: CSVPEGIMNTEAFF
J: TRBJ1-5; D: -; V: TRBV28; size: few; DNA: TGTGCCAGCATATCAGGGTCGAGTCAGCCCCAGCATTTT; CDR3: CASISGSSQPQHF
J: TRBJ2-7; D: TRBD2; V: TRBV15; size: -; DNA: TGTGCCACCAGGGAGGGGAGCGGGAGGACCTTCTCCTACGAGCAGTACTTC; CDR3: CATREGSGRTFSYEQYF
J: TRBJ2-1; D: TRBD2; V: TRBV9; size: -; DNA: TGTGCCAGCAGCGTAGCTACGGGGACTAGCGGATACAATGAGCAGTTCTTC; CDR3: CASSVATGTSGYNEQFF
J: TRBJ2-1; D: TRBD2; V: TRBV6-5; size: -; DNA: TGTGCCAGCAGTTACGCGGGAGGGCCTTATAATGAGCAGTTCTTC; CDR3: CASSYAGGPYNEQFF
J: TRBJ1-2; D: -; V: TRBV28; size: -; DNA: TGTGCCAGCAGTTTTGGCGAGGGAAACTATGGCTACACCTTC; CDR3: CASSFGEGNYGYTF
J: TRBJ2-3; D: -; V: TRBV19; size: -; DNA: TGTGCCAGTAGCCCATTTCCGGACCCTAGCACAGATACGCAGTATTTT; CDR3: CASSPFPDPSTDTQYF
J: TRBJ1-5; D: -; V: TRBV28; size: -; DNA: TGTGCCAGCATTATGGAGGGGCGCCGGAATCAGCCCCAGCATTTT; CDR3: CASIMEGRRNQPQHF
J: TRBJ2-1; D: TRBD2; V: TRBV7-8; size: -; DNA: TGTGCCAGCAGCCTCGGACTAGCGACCTACAATGAGCAGTTCTTC; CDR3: CASSLGLATYNEQFF
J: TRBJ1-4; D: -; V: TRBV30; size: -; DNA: TGTGCCTTTGGACGTGATGGGGAAAAACTGTTTTTT; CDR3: CAFGRDGEKLFF
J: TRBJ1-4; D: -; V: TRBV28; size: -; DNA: TGTGCCAGCAGGACCAATGACGTAAATGAAAAACTGTTTTTT; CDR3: CASRTNDVNEKLFF
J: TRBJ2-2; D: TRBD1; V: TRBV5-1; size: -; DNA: TGCGCCAGCAGCTTGAATGGACAGGGTACCTCCGGGGAGCTGTTTTTT; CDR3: CASSLNGQGTSGELFF
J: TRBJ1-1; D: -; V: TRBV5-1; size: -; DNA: TGCGCCAGCAGCCTGGCCGGGACACCTAACACTGAAGCTTTCTTT; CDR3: CASSLAGTPNTEAFF
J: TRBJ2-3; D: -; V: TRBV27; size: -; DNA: TGTGCCAGCAGGACTGCCTCGGATACGCAGTATTTT; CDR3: CASRTASDTQYF
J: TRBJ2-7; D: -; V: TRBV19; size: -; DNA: TGTGCCAGTAGTATAGTGTTCCGGGAAAGCGAGCAGTACTTC; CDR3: CASSIVFRESEQYF
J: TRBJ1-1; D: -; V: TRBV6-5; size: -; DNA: TGTGCCAGCAGTCCCCCCGGGGTCACTGAAGCTTTCTTT; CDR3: CASSPPGVTEAFF
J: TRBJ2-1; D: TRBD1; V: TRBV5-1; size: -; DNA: TGCGCCAGCACCTCTACCGGGACAGGGTTTGAGCAGTTCTTC; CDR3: CASTSTGTGFEQFF
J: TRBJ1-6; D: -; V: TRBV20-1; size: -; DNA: TGCAGTGCTAGTGAAAAGGGATTATCGCCCCTCCACTTT; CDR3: CSASEKGLSPLHF
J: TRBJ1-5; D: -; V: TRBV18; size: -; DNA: TGTGCCAGCTCAGGGGGGTCGGATAGCAATCAGCCCCAGCATTTT; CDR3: CASSGGSDSNQPQHF
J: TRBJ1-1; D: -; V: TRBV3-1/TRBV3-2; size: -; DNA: TGTGCCAGCAGCCAGGGGTACGGCACTGAAGCTTTCTTT; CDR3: CASSQGYGTEAFF
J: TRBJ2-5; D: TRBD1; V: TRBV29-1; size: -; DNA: TGCAGCGTTGCGGGACAGCCCCAAGAGACCCAGTACTTC; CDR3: CSVAGQPQETQYF
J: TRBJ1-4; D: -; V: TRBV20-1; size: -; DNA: TGCAGTGCTAGTTGGACTACTAAGGCGACTAATGAAAAACTGTTTTTT; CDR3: CSASWTTKATNEKLFF
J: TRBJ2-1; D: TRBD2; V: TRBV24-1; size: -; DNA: TGTGCCACCAGTGCCAATAGCGGGAGGGACAATGAGCAGTTCTTC; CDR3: CATSANSGRDNEQFF
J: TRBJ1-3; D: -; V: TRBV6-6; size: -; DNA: TGTGCCAGCAGTTACGACGGAAGCTCTGGAAACACCATATATTTT; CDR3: CASSYDGSSGNTIYF
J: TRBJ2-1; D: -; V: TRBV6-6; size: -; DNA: TGTGCCAGCAGTTACGAGGGAGGGGGTTGGAATGAGCAGTTCTTC; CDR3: CASSYEGGGWNEQFF
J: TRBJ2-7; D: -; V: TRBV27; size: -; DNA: TGTGCCAGCAGTTTACAAAGACCCCGGGGGACGATCAACCCCTACGAGCAGTACTTC; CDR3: CASSLQRPRGTINPYEQYF
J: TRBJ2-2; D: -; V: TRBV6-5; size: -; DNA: TGTGCCAGCAGTACCACCGGGACTGGGCCCGGGGAGCTGTTTTTT; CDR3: CASSTTGTGPGELFF
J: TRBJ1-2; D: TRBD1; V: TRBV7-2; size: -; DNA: TGTGCCAGCAGCTTGGACAGGGGGCTTGGCTACACCTTC; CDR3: CASSLDRGLGYTF
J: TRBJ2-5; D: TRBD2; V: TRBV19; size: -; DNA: TGTGCCAGTAGTATCGGGAGCGGGAGAGGTCAAGAGACCCAGTACTTC; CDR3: CASSIGSGRGQETQYF
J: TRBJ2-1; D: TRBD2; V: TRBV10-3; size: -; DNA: TGTGCCATCAGACCTACTAGCGGGACCTACAATGAGCAGTTCTTC; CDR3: CAIRPTSGTYNEQFF
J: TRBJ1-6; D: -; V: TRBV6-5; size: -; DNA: TGTGCCAGCAGCACACAGGGTTCACCCCTCCACTTT; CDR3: CASSTQGSPLHF
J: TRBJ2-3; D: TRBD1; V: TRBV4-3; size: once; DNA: TGCGCCAGCAGCCAAGAGACAGGGTATGCAGATACGCAGTATTTT; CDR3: CASSQETGYADTQYF
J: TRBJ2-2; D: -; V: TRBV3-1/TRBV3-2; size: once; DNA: TGTGCCAGCAGCCAGATCAGGGGAGGATCCGGGGAGCTGTTTTTT; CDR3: CASSQIRGGSGELFF
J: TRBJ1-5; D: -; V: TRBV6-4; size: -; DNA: TGTGCCAGCAGTCAGCAGGGACCCGAGAATCAGCCCCAGCATTTT; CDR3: CASSQQGPENQPQHF
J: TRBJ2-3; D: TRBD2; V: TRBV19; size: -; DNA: TGTGCCAGTAGTATAGCGCGTTCGGGACTAGCGGGAGTTGAGGATACGCAGTATTTT; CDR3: CASSIARSGLAGVEDTQYF
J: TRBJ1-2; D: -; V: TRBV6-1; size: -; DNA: TGTGCCAGCAGTGACCCTGGGTTCGGCTACACCTTC; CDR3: CASSDPGFGYTF
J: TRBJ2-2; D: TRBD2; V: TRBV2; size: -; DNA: TGTGCCAGCAGTCTAGCGGGAGGTGACTTAGGCGGGGAGCTGTTTTTT; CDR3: CASSLAGGDLGGELFF
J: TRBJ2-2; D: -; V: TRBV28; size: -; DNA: TGTGCCAGCAGTTTGTTGGGCACCGGGACCCGGAACACCGGGGAGCTGTTTTTT; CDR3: CASSLLGTGTRNTGELFF
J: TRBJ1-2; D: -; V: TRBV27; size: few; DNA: TGTGCCAGCAGTTCCCGATCAACAGGGTATCATGGCTACACCTTC; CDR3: CASSSRSTGYHGYTF